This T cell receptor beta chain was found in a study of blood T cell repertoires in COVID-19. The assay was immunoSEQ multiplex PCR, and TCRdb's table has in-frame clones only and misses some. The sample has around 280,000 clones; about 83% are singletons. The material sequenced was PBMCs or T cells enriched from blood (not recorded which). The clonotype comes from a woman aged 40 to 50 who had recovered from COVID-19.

CDR3 amino acids: CASSMGLAGGTDTQYF. CDR3 coding DNA: TGCGCCAGCAGCATGGGACTAGCGGGAGGGACAGATACGCAGTATTTT. The chain is built from TRBV5-1 and TRBJ2-3, with TRBD2 matching 16 bases. Per germline, CDR1 SGHRS and CDR2 YFSETQ. With V trimmed by 4 bases and J by 3 bases, 2 bases remained unmatched. This CDR3 has 16 residues.